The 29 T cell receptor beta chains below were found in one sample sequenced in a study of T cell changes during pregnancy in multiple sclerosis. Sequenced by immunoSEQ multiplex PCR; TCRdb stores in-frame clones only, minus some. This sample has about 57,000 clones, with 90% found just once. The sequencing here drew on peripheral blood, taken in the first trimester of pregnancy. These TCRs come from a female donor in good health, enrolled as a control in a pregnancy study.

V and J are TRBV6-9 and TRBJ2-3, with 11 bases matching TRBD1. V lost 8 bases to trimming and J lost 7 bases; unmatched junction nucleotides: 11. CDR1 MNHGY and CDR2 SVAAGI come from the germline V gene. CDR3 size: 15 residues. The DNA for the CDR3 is TGTGCCAGCCTTGTCCCGGACAGGGGGCGTCATACGCAGTATTTT. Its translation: CASLVPDRGRHTQYF.

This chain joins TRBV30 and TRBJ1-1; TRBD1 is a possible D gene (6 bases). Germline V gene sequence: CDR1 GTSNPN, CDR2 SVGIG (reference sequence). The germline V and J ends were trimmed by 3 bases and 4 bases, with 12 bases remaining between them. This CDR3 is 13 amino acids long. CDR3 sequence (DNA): TGTGCCTGGAGCCCGGGACACCTCACTGAAGCTTTCTTT. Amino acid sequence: CAWSPGHLTEAFF.

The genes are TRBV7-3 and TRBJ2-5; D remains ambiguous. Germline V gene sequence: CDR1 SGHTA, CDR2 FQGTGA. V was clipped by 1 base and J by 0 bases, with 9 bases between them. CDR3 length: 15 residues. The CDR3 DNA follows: TGTGCCAGCAGCTTAAGCCCCGGGTACCAAGAGACCCAGTACTTC. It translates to CASSLSPGYQETQYF.

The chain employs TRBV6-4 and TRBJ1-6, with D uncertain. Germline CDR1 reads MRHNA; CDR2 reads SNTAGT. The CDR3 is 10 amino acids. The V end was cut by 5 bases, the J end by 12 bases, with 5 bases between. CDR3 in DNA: TGTGCCAGCAGTACAGAACCCCTCCACTTT. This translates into CASSTEPLHF.

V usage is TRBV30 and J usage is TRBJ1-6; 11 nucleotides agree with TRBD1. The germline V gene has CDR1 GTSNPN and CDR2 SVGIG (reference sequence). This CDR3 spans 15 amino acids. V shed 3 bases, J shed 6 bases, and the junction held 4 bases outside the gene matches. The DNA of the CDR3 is TGTGCCTGGAGGATCGGGACAGGGGGTAATTCACCCCTCCACTTT. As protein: CAWRIGTGGNSPLHF.

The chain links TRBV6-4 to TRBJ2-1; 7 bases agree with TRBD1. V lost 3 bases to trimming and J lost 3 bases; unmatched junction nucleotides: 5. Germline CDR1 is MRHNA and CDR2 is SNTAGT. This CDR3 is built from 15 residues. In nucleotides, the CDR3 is TGTGCCAGCAGTGAAGGGGACAGAGACTACAATGAGCAGTTCTTC. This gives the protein CASSEGDRDYNEQFF.

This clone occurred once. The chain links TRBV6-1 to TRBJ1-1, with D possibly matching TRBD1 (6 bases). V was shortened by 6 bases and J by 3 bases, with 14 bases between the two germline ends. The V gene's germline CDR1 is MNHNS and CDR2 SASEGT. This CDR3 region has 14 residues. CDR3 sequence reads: CASRMGGQDTEAFF. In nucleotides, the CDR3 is TGTGCCAGCAGGATGGGGGGGCAGGACACTGAAGCTTTCTTT.

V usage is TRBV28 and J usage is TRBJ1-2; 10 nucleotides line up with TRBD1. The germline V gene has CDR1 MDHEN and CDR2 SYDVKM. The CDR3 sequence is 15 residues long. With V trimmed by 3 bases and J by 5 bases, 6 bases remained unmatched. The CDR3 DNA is TGTGCCAGCAGTTTCTCCGGGACAGGGGAATATGGCTACACCTTC. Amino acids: CASSFSGTGEYGYTF.

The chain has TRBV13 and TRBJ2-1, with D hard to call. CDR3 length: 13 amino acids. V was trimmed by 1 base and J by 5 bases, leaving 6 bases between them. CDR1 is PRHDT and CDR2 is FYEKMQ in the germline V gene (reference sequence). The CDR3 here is CASSLEHDNEQFF. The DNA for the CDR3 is TGTGCCAGCAGCTTAGAACATGACAATGAGCAGTTCTTC.

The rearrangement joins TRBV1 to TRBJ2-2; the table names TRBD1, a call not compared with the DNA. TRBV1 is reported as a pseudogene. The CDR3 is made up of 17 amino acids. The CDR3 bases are TGCACCAGCAGCCATCTGGGCCAAATCGCTATTCCCGGGGAGCTGTTTTTT. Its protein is CTSSHLGQIAIPGELFF.

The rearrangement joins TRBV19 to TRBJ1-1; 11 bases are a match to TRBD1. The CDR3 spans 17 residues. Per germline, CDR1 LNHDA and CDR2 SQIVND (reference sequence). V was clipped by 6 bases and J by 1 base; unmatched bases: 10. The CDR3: CASSQPLGQGGNTEAFF. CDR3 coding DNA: TGTGCCAGTAGCCAGCCCCTGGGACAGGGGGGGAACACTGAAGCTTTCTTT.

CDR3 coding DNA: TGCAGCGGGGGACCCGGGACAGGGAAAAACATTCAGTACTTC. Residues: CSGGPGTGKNIQYF. This chain joins TRBV29-1 and TRBJ2-4; 9 bases align to TRBD1. This CDR3 has 14 amino acids. V lost 7 bases to trimming and J lost 4 bases; unmatched junction nucleotides: 8. Germline CDR1 is SQVTM and CDR2 is ANQGSEA.

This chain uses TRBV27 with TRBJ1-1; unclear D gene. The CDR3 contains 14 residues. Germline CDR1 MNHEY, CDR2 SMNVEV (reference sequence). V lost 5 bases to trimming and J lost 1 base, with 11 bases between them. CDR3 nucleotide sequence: TGTGCCAGCAGTCTACAGTTAAGGAACACTGAAGCTTTCTTT. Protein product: CASSLQLRNTEAFF.

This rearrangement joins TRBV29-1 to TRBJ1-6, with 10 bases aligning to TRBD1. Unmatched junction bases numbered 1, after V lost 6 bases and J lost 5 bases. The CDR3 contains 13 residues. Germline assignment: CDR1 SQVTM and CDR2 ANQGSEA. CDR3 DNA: TGCAGCGTCGGACAGGGGGATAATTCACCCCTCCACTTT. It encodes CSVGQGDNSPLHF.

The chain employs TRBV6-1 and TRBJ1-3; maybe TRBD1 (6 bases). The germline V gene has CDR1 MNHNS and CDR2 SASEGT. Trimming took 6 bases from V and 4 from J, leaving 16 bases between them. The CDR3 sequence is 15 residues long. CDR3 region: CASSEQQGEGNTIYF. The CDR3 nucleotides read TGTGCCAGCAGCGAACAACAGGGAGAAGGAAACACCATATATTTT.

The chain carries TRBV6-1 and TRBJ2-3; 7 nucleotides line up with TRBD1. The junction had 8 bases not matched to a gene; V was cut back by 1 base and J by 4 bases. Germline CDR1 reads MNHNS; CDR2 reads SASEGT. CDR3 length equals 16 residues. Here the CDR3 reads CASSEVKGAGADTQYF. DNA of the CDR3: TGTGCCAGCAGTGAAGTGAAGGGGGCCGGGGCAGATACGCAGTATTTT.

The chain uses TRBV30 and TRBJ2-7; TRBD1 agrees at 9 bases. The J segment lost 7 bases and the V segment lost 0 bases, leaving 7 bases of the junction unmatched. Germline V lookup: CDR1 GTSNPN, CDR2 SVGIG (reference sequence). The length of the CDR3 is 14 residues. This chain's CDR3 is CAWSVLQGAREQYF. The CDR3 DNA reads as TGTGCCTGGAGTGTACTACAGGGGGCAAGGGAGCAGTACTTC.

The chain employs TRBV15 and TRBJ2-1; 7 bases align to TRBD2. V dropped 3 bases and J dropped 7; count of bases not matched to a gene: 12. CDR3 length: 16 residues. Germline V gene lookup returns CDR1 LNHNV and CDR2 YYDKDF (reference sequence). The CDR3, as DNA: TGTGCCACCAGCAGCCTCCCGCGGGGGAAGGTGAATGAGCAGTTCTTC. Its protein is CATSSLPRGKVNEQFF.

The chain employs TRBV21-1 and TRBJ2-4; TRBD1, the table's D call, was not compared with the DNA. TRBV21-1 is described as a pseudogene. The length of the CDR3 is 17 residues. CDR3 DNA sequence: TGTGCCAGCAGGAAACCGAGGGGGCTACTTGCCAAAAACATTCAGTACTTC. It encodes CASRKPRGLLAKNIQYF.

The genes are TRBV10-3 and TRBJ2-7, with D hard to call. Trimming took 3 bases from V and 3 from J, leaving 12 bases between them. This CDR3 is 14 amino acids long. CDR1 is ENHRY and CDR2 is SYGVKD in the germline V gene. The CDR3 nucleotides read TGTGCCATCAGTGATCCCCCCCTTGTCTACGAGCAGTACTTC. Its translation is CAISDPPLVYEQYF.

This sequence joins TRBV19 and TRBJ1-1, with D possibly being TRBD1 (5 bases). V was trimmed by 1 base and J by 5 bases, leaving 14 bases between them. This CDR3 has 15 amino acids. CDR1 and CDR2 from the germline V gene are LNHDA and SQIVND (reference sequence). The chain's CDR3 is CASSIGTRVRTEAFF. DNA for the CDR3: TGTGCCAGTAGTATAGGGACCAGGGTGAGGACTGAAGCTTTCTTT.

CDR3 in amino acids: CASSLRQGLRNTEAFF. Here the CDR3 DNA reads TGTGCCAGCAGTTTAAGACAGGGACTTCGGAACACTGAAGCTTTCTTT. V gene TRBV27 combines with J gene TRBJ1-1; 7 nucleotides align to TRBD1. V lost 2 bases to trimming and J lost 1 base; unmatched junction nucleotides: 7. The germline V gene encodes CDR1 MNHEY and CDR2 SMNVEV (reference sequence). The CDR3 length is 16 residues.

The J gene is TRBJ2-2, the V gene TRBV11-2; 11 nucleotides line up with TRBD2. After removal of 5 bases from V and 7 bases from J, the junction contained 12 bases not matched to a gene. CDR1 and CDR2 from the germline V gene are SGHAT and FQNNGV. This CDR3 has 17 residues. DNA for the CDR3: TGTGCCAGCAGCCCCCTCCGACTAGCGGGAACGGTCGGGGAGCTGTTTTTT. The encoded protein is CASSPLRLAGTVGELFF.

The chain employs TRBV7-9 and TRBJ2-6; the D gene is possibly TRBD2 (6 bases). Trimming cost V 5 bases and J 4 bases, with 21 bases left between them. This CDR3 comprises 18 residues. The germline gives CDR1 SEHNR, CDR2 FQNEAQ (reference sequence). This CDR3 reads CASSVPGLPARGANVLTF. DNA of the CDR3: TGTGCCAGCAGCGTCCCGGGACTCCCGGCGAGAGGGGCCAACGTCCTGACTTTC.

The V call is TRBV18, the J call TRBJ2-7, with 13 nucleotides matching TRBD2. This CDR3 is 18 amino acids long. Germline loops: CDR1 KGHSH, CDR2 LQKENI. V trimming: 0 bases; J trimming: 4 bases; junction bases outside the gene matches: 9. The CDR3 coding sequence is TGTGCCAGCTCACCACCCGGACTAGCGGGAGACAGTTATTACGAGCAGTACTTC. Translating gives CASSPPGLAGDSYYEQYF.

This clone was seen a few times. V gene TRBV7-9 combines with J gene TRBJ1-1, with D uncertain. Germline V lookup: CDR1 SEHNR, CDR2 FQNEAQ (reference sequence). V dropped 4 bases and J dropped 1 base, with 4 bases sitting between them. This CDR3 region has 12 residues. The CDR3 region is CASSSQNTEAFF. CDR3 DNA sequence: TGTGCCAGCAGCTCCCAGAACACTGAAGCTTTCTTT.

CDR3 residues: CASSPADRVPPPQYF. CDR3 in DNA: TGTGCCAGCAGCCCAGCCGACAGGGTCCCTCCCCCCCAGTACTTC. The chain has TRBV27 and TRBJ2-7, with TRBD1 identical over 7 bases. The CDR3 contains 15 residues. Germline CDR1 and CDR2: MNHEY and SMNVEV (reference sequence). V trimming: 6 bases; J trimming: 10 bases; junction bases outside the gene matches: 18.

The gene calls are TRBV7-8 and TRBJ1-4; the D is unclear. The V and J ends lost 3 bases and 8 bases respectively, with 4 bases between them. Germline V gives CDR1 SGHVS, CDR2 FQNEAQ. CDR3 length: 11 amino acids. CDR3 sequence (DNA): TGTGCCAGCAGCTTCAGAGAAAAACTGTTTTTT. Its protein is CASSFREKLFF. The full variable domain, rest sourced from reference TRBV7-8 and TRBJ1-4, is GAGVSQSPRYKVAKRGQDVALRCDPISGHVSLFWYQQALGQGPEFLTYFQNEAQLDKSGLPSDRFFAERPEGSVSTLKIQRTQQEDSAVYLCASSFREKLFFGSGTQLSVL.

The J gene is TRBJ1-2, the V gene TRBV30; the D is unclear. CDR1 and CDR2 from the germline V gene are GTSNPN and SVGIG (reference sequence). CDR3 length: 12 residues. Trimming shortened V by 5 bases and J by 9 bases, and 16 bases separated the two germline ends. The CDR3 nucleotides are TGTGCCTGGGAGGACGGGAAAACGAGCTACACCTTC. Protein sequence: CAWEDGKTSYTF. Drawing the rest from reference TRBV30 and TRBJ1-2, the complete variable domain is SQTIHQWPATLVQPVGSPLSLECTVEGTSNPNLYWYRQAAGRGLQLLFYSVGIGQISSEVPQNLSASRPQDRQFILSSKKLLLSDSGFYLCAWEDGKTSYTFGSGTRLTVV.